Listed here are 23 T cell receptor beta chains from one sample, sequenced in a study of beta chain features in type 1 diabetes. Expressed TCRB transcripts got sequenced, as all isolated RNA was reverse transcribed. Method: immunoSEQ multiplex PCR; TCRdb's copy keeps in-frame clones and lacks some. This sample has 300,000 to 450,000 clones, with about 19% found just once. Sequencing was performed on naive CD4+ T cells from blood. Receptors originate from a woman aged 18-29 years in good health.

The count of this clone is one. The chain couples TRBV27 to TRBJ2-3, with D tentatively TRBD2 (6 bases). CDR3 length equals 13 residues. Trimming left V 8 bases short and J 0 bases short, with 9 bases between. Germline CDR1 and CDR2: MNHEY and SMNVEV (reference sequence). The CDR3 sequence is CASRGASTDTQYF. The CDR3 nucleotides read TGTGCCAGCCGCGGGGCTAGCACAGATACGCAGTATTTT.

The CDR3 sequence: CASSLDRSNEQFF. CDR3 bases: TGTGCCAGCAGCCTGGACAGGTCCAATGAGCAGTTCTTC. The chain joins TRBV4-2 to TRBJ2-1, with 7 nucleotides matching TRBD1. The length of the CDR3 is 13 residues. V was pared by 4 bases and J by 6 bases, with 3 bases of the junction left unmatched. The V gene's germline CDR1 is LGHNA and CDR2 YNFKEQ.

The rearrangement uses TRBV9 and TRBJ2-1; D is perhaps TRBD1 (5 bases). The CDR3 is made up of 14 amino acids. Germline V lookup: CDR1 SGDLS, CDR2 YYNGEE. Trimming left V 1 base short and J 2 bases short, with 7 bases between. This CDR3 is CASSVQGTYNEQFF. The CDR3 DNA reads TGTGCCAGCAGCGTACAGGGAACCTACAATGAGCAGTTCTTC.

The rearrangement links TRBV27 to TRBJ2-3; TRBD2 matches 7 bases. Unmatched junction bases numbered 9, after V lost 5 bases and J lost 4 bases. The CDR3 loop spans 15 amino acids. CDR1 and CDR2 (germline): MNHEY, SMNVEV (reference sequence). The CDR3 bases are TGTGCCAGCAGTCGACCGGCGGGAGTGGCAGATACGCAGTATTTT. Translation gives CASSRPAGVADTQYF.

This chain's CDR3 is CASRKSGGTDTQYF. CDR3 nucleotide sequence: TGTGCCAGCAGAAAGAGCGGCGGTACAGATACGCAGTATTTT. J is TRBJ2-3 and V is TRBV6-6; D is perhaps TRBD2 (5 bases). CDR1 MNHNY and CDR2 SVGAGI come from the germline V gene (reference sequence). V lost 6 bases and J lost 3, with 13 bases in between. The CDR3 spans 14 residues.

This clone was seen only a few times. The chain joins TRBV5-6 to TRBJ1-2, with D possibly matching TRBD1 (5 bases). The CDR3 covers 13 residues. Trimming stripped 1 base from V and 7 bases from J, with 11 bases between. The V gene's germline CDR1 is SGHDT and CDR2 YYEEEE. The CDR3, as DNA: TGTGCCAGCAGCTTGCCAGGGCGGGGTGGCTACACCTTC. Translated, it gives CASSLPGRGGYTF. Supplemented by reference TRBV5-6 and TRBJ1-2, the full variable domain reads DAGVTQSPTHLIKTRGQQVTLRCSPKSGHDTVSWYQQALGQGPQFIFQYYEEEERQRGNFPDRFSGHQFPNYSSELNVNALLLGDSALYLCASSLPGRGGYTFGSGTRLTVV.

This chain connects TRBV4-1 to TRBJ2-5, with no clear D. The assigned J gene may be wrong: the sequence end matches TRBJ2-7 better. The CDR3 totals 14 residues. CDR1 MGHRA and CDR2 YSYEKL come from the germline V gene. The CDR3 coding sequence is TGCGCCAGCAGCCAAGTACAGCAACGCTACGAGCAGTACTTC. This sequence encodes CASSQVQQRYEQYF.

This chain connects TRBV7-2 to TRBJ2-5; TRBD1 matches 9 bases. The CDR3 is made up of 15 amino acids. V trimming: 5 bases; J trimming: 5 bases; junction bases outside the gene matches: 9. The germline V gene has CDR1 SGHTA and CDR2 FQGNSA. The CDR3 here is CASSLTGGFLETQYF. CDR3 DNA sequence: TGTGCCAGCAGCCTGACAGGGGGGTTCTTGGAGACCCAGTACTTC.

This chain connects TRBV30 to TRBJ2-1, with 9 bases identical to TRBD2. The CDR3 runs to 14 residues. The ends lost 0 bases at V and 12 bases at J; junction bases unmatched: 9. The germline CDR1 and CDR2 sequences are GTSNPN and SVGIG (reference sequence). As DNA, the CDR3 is TGTGCCTGGAGTGTTTGGCGGGGGGGGTTTGCGCAGTTCTTC. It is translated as CAWSVWRGGFAQFF.

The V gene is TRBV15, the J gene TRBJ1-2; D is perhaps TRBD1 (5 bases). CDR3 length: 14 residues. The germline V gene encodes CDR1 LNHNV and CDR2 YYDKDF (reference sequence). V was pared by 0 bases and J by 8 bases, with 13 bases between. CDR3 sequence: CATSRDQGVLGYTF. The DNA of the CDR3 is TGTGCCACCAGCAGAGATCAAGGGGTGCTGGGCTACACCTTC.

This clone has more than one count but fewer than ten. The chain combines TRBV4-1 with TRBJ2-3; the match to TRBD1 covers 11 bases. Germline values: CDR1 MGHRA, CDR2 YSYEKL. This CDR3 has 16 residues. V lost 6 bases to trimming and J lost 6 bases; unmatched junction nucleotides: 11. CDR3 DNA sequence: TGCGCCAGCAGGGTTGGACAGGGGGCTGGTGGGGATACGCAGTATTTT. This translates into CASRVGQGAGGDTQYF.

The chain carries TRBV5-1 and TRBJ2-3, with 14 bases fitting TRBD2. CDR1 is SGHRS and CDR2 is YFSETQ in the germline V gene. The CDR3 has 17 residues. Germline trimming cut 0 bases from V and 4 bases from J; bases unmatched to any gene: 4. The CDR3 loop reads CASSLGLAGGPSDTQYF. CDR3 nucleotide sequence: TGCGCCAGCAGCTTGGGACTAGCGGGGGGGCCCTCAGATACGCAGTATTTT. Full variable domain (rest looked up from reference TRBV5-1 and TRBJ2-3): KAGVTQTPRYLIKTRGQQVTLSCSPISGHRSVSWYQQTPGQGLQFLFEYFSETQRNKGNFPGRFSGRQFSNSRSEMNVSTLELGDSALYLCASSLGLAGGPSDTQYFGPGTRLTVL.

The CDR3 DNA sequence: TGTGCCAGCTCCCGTCCGATGGACAGCCGATCCCAGTACTTC. Residues: CASSRPMDSRSQYF. The rearrangement links TRBV18 to TRBJ2-5; tentatively, D is TRBD1 (6 bases). The CDR3 spans 14 residues. Germline CDR1 reads KGHSH; CDR2 reads LQKENI. V lost 6 bases to trimming and J lost 9 bases, with 20 bases between them.

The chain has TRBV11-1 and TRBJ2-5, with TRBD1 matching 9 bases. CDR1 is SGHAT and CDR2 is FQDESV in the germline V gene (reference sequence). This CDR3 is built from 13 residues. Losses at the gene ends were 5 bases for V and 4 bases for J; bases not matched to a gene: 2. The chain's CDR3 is CASSQTGGETQYF. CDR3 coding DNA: TGTGCCAGCAGCCAGACAGGGGGAGAGACCCAGTACTTC.

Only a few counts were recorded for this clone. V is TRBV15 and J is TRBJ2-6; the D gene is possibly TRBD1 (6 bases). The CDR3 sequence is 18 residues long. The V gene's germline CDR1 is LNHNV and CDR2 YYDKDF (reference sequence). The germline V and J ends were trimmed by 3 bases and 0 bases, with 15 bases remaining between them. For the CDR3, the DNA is TGTGCCACCAGCAGCGAAGGGACACCCGACTCTGGGGCCAACGTCCTGACTTTC. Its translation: CATSSEGTPDSGANVLTF.

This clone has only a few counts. The CDR3 region is CASSPGLADISTEQYF. The CDR3 DNA is TGTGCCAGCTCACCGGGACTAGCGGATATCTCTACCGAGCAGTACTTC. The chain combines TRBV18 with TRBJ2-7; 11 bases are shared with TRBD2. CDR1 and CDR2 from the germline V gene are KGHSH and LQKENI. The trim removed 3 bases at V and 6 bases at J, leaving 10 bases unmatched. The CDR3 totals 16 residues.

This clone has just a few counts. CDR3 sequence (DNA): TGCGCCAGCAGCCAAGATCTTGGCAGGGGCAATGGCTACACCTTC. Amino acid sequence: CASSQDLGRGNGYTF. The V and J genes are TRBV4-3 and TRBJ1-2, with a possible D match to TRBD1 (6 bases). V lost 0 bases and J 6 bases, leaving 14 bases between the germline ends. This CDR3 contains 15 residues. Germline V gene sequence: CDR1 LGHNA, CDR2 YSLEER.

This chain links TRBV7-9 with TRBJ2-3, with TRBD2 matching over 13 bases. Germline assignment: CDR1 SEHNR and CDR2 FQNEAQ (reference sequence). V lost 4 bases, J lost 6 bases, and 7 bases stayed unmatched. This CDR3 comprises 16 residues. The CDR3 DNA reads TGTGCCAGCAGCTCCGGACTAGCGGGAGTATCTGATACGCAGTATTTT. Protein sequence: CASSSGLAGVSDTQYF.

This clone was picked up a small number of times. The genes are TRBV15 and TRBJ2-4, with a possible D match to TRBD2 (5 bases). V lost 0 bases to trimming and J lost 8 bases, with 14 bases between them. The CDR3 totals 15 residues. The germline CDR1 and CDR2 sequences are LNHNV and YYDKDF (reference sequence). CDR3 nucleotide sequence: TGTGCCACCAGCAGAGAAGGAGGTTCGGTGGACATTCAGTACTTC. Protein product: CATSREGGSVDIQYF.

The CDR3 sequence: CAWSVLGVQYF. The CDR3 DNA reads TGTGCCTGGAGTGTACTAGGAGTGCAGTACTTC. V usage is TRBV30 and J usage is TRBJ2-7; a weak D match, TRBD2 (5 bases). The germline gives CDR1 GTSNPN, CDR2 SVGIG (reference sequence). The CDR3 runs to 11 residues. Trimming left V 0 bases short and J 9 bases short, with 9 bases between.

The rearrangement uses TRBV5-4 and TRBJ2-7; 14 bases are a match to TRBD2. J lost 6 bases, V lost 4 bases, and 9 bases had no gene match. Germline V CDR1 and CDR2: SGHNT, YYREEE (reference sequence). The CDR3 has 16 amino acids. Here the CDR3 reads CASSLVGLAGASEQYF. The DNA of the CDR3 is TGTGCCAGCAGCCTGGTGGGACTAGCGGGAGCGAGCGAGCAGTACTTC. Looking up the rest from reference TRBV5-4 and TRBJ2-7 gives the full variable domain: ETGVTQSPTHLIKTRGQQVTLRCSSQSGHNTVSWYQQALGQGPQFIFQYYREEENGRGNFPPRFSGLQFPNYSSELNVNALELDDSALYLCASSLVGLAGASEQYFGPGTRLTVT.

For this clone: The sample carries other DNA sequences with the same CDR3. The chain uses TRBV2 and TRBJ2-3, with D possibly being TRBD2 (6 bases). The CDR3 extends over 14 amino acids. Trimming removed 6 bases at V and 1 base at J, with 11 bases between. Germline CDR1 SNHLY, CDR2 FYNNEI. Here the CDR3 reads CASSNGGGTDTQYF. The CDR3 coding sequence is TGTGCCAGCAGCAACGGGGGTGGCACAGATACGCAGTATTTT.

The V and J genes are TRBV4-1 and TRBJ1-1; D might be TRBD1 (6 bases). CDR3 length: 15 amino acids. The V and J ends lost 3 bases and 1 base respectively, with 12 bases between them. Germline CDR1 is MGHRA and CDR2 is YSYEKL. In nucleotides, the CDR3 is TGCGCCAGCAGCCATACGGGACACCAGAACACTGAAGCTTTCTTT. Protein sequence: CASSHTGHQNTEAFF.